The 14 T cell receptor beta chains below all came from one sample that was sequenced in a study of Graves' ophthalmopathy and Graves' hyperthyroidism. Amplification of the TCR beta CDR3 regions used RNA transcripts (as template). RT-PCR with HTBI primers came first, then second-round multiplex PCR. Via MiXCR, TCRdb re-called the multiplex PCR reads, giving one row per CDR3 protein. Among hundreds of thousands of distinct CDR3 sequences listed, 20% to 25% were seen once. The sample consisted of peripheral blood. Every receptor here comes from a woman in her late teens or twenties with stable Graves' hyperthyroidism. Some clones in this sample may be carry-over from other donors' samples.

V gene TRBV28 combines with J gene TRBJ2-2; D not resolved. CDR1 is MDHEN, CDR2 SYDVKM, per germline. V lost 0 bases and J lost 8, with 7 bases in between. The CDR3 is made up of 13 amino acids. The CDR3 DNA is TGTGCCAGCAGTTTATGGCCGGCGGGGGAGCTGTTTTTT. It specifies CASSLWPAGELFF.

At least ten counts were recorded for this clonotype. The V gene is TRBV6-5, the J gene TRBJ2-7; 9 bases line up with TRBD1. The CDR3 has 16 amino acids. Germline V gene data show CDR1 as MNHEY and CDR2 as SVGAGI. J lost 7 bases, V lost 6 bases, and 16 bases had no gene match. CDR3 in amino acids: CASRQGGTGSLGEQYF. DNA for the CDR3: TGTGCCAGCAGGCAGGGGGGGACAGGGTCTCTGGGGGAGCAGTACTTC.

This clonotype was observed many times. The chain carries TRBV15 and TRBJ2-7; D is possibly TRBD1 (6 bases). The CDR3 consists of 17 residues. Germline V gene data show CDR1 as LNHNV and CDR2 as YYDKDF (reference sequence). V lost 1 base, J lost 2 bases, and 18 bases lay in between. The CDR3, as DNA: TGTGCCACCAGCAGAGTATTTGTGGCAGGGGCTCCCTACGAGCAGTACTTC. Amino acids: CATSRVFVAGAPYEQYF.

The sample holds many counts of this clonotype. CDR3 loop: CASSSGQTDNSPLHF. CDR3 coding DNA: TGTGCCAGCAGCTCGGGACAGACTGATAATTCACCCCTCCACTTT. J is TRBJ1-6 and V is TRBV11-2; TRBD1 matches at 7 bases. The CDR3 consists of 15 residues. CDR1 and CDR2 from the germline V gene are SGHAT and FQNNGV. V shed 4 bases and J 5 bases; nucleotides not matched to a gene: 5.

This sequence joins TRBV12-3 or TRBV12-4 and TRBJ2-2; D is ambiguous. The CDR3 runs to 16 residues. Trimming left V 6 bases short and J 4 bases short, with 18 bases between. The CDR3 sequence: CASSPVPAHATGELFF. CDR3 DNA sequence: TGTGCCAGCAGCCCAGTGCCGGCCCATGCCACCGGGGAGCTGTTTTTT.

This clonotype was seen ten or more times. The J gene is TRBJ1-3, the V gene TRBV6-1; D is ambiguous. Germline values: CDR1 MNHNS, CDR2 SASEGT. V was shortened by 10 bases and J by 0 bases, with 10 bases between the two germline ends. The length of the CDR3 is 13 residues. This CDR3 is CATRVPSGNTIYF. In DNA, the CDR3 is TGTGCCACCCGGGTTCCCTCTGGAAACACCATATATTTT.

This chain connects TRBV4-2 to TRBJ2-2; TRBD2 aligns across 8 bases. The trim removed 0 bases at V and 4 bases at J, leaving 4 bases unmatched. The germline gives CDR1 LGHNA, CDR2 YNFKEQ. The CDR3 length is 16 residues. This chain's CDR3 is CASSQDSGGLTGELFF. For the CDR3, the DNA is TGTGCCAGCAGCCAAGATTCGGGGGGGCTCACCGGGGAGCTGTTTTTT.

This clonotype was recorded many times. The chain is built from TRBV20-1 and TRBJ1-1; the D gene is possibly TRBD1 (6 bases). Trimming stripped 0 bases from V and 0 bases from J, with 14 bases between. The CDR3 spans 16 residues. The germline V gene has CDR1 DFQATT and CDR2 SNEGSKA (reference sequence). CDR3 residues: CSARDPGQILNTEAFF. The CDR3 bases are TGCAGTGCTAGAGACCCAGGACAGATACTGAACACTGAAGCTTTCTTT.

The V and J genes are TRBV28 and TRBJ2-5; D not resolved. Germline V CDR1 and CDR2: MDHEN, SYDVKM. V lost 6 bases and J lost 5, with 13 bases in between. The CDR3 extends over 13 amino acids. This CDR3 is CASRSGPWETQYF. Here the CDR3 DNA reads TGTGCCAGCAGATCCGGGCCCTGGGAGACCCAGTACTTC.

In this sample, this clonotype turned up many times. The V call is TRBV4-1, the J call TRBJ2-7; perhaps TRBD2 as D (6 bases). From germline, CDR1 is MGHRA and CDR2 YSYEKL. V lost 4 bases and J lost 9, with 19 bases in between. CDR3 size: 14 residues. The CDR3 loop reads CASSPIGGLGRQYF. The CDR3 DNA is TGCGCCAGCAGCCCTATCGGGGGTTTGGGCCGGCAGTACTTC.

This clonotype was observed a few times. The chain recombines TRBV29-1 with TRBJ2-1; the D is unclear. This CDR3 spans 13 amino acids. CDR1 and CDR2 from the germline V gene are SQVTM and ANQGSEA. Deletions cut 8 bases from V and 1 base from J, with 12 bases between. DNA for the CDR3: TGCAGCACCTCCGGCGAATCCTACAATGAGCAGTTCTTC. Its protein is CSTSGESYNEQFF.

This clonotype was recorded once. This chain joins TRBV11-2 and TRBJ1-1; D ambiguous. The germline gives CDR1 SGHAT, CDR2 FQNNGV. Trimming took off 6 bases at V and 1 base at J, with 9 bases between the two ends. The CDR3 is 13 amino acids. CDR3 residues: CASSLSWNTEAFF. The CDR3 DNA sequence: TGTGCCAGCAGTCTCTCCTGGAACACTGAAGCTTTCTTT. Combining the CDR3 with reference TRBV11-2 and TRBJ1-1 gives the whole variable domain EAGVAQSPRYKIIEKRQSVAFWCNPISGHATLYWYQQILGQGPKLLIQFQNNGVVDDSQLPKDRFSAERLKGVDSTLKIQPAKLEDSAVYLCASSLSWNTEAFFGQGTRLTVV.

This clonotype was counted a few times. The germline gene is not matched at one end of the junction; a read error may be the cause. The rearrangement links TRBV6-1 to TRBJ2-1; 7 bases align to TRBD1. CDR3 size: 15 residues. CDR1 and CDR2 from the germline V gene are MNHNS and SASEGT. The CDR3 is CASRPPGQTYNGQFF. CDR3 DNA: TGTGCCAGCAGGCCCCCGGGACAGACGTACAATGGGCAGTTCTTC.

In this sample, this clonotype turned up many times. Written as DNA, the CDR3 is TGTGCCAGCTCATGGTCAAGCGGGCCCCTCGAGCAGTACTTC. Translated, it gives CASSWSSGPLEQYF. This chain connects TRBV18 to TRBJ2-7, with D possibly TRBD2 on 6 matching bases. The CDR3 totals 14 residues. Germline V gene sequence: CDR1 KGHSH, CDR2 LQKENI. Trimming pared 5 bases from V and 6 bases from J, leaving 17 bases between.